This entry concerns a single T cell receptor beta chain. Produced via immunoSEQ multiplex PCR; TCRdb's table is partial and in-frame only. The sample yields 170,000 or so clones, around 90% seen once. Germline CDR1 MNHEY, CDR2 SVGAGI. With 6 bases removed from V and 4 bases from J, the gap between germline ends came to 15 bases. CDR3 size: 14 residues. This entry is derived from a study of control samples from healthy donors and cancer patients. This chain uses TRBV6-5 with TRBJ1-2; D unclear. This receptor was identified in a woman aged 40 to 50 in good health. The sample consisted of blood. The CDR3 coding sequence is TGTGCCAGCAGCTCGCAAGGGTTCGGCTATGGCTACACCTTC. Its protein product is CASSSQGFGYGYTF.